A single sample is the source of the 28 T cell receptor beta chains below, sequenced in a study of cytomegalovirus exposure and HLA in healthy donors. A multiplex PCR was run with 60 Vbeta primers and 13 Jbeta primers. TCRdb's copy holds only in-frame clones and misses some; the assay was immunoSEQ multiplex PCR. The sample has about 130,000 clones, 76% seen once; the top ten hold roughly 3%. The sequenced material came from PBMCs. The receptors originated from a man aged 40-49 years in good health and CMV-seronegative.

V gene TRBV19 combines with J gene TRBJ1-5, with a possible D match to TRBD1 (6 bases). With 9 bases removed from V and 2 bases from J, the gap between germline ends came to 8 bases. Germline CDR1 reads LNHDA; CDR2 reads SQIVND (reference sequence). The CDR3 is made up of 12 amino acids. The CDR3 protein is CASRGGNQPQHF. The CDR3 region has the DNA TGTGCCAGCAGGGGAGGCAATCAGCCCCAGCATTTT.

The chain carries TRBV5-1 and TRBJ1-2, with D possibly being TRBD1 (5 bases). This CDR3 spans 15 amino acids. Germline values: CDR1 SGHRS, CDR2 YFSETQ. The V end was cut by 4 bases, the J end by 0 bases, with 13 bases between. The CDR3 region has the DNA TGCGCCAGCAGCCCCTGGGGCACCTCTAACTATGGCTACACCTTC. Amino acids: CASSPWGTSNYGYTF. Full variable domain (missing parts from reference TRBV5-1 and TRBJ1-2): KAGVTQTPRYLIKTRGQQVTLSCSPISGHRSVSWYQQTPGQGLQFLFEYFSETQRNKGNFPGRFSGRQFSNSRSEMNVSTLELGDSALYLCASSPWGTSNYGYTFGSGTRLTVV.

CDR3 nucleotide sequence: TGTGCCATCAGTCTAGAGATTGCAACTAATGAAAAACTGTTTTTT. Protein: CAISLEIATNEKLFF. The chain couples TRBV10-3 to TRBJ1-4, with D unresolved. The CDR3 contains 15 residues. Germline V gene sequence: CDR1 ENHRY, CDR2 SYGVKD. The V end lost 5 bases, the J end lost 0 bases, and 10 bases lay between the germline ends.

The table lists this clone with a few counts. CDR3 amino acids: CASSLSRTGQETQYF. CDR3 DNA sequence: TGTGCCAGCAGCTTAAGCAGGACAGGCCAAGAGACCCAGTACTTC. The rearrangement joins TRBV7-2 to TRBJ2-5; 7 nucleotides agree with TRBD1. The CDR3 is 15 residues long. Trimming took 2 bases from V and 1 from J; bases not matched to a gene: 4. Germline V lookup: CDR1 SGHTA, CDR2 FQGNSA.

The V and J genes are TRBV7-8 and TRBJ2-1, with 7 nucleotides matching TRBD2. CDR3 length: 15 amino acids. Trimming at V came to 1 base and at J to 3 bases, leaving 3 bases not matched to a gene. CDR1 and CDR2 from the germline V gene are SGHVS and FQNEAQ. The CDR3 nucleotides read TGTGCCAGCAGCTTAGTAGCGGGTGACTACAATGAGCAGTTCTTC. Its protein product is CASSLVAGDYNEQFF.

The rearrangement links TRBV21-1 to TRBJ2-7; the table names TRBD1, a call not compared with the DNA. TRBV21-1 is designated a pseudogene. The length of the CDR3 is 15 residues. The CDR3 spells CASSKGGGQGYEQYF. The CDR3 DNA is TGTGCCAGCAGCAAAGGGGGGGGACAGGGGTACGAGCAGTACTTC.

The CDR3 protein is CASSFGTADYGYTF. CDR3 bases: TGCGCCAGCAGCTTCGGGACAGCCGACTATGGCTACACCTTC. The V gene is TRBV5-1, the J gene TRBJ1-2; 7 bases are shared with TRBD1. Germline loops: CDR1 SGHRS, CDR2 YFSETQ. Germline trimming cut 2 bases from V and 3 bases from J; bases unmatched to any gene: 4. The CDR3 totals 14 residues. Full variable domain (outside the CDR3, taken from reference TRBV5-1 and TRBJ1-2): KAGVTQTPRYLIKTRGQQVTLSCSPISGHRSVSWYQQTPGQGLQFLFEYFSETQRNKGNFPGRFSGRQFSNSRSEMNVSTLELGDSALYLCASSFGTADYGYTFGSGTRLTVV.

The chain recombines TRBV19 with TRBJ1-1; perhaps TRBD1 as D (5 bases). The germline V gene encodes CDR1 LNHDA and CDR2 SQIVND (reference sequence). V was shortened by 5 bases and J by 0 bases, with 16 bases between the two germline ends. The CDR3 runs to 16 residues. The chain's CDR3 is CASSGEQEPLNTEAFF. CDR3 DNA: TGTGCCAGTAGTGGGGAACAGGAGCCACTGAACACTGAAGCTTTCTTT.

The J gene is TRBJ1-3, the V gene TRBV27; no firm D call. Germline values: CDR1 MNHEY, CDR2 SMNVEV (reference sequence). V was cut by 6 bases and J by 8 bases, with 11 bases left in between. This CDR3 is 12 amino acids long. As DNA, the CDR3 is TGTGCCAGCAGGGGCCTTTCGCACACCATATATTTT. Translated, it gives CASRGLSHTIYF.

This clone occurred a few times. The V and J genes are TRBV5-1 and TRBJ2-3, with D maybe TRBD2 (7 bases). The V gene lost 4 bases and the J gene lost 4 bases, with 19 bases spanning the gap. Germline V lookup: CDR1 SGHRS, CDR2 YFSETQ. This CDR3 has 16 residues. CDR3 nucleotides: TGCGCCAGCAGCCGGGAGACGGGGGGCTCTTCAGATACGCAGTATTTT. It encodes CASSRETGGSSDTQYF.

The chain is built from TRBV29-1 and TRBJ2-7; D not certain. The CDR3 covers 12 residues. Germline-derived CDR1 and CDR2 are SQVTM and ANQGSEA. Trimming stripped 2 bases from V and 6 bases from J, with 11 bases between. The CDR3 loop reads CSVESVGVEQYF. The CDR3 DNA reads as TGCAGCGTTGAATCGGTGGGCGTCGAGCAGTACTTC.

CDR3 nucleotide sequence: TGTGCCAGCAGCAAGGGGCAGGGGGCGAGGACTGAAGCTTTCTTT. It specifies CASSKGQGARTEAFF. The chain joins TRBV21-1 to TRBJ1-1; TRBD1 is the table's D call and was not checked against the DNA. TRBV21-1 constitutes a pseudogene. The CDR3 extends over 15 amino acids.

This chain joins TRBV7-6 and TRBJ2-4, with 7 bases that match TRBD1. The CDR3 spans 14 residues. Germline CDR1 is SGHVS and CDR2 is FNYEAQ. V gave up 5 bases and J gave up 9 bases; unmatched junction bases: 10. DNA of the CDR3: TGTGCCAGCAGCCCGAGATCTACAGGGGCCATTCAGTACTTC. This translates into CASSPRSTGAIQYF.

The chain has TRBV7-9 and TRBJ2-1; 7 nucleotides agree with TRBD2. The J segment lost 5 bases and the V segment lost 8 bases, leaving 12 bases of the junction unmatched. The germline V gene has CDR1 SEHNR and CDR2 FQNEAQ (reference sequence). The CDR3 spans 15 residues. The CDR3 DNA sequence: TGTGCCAGCGGCCTAGGGCGGGGGATCAACAATGAGCAGTTCTTC. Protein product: CASGLGRGINNEQFF.

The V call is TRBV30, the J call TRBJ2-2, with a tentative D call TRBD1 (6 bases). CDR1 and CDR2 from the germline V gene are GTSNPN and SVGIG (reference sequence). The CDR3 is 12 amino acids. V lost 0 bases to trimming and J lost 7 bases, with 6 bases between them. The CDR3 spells CAWSVQGGELFF. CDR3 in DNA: TGTGCCTGGAGTGTACAGGGCGGGGAGCTGTTTTTT.

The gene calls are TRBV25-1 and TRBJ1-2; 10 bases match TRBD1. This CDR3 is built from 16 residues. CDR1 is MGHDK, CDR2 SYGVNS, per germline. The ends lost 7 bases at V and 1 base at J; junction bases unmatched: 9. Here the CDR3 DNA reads TGTGCCAGCACTGCCGCCGGGACAGGGGTTAACTATGGCTACACCTTC. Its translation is CASTAAGTGVNYGYTF.

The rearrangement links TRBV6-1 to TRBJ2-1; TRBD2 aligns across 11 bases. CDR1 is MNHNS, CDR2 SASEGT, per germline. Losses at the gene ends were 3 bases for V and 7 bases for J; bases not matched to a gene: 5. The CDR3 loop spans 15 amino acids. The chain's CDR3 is CASSETSGIVNEQFF. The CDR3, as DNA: TGTGCCAGCAGTGAGACTAGCGGGATAGTAAATGAGCAGTTCTTC.

The CDR3 here is CASSYSGTQYF. Written as DNA, the CDR3 is TGTGCCAGCAGCTACAGTGGGACCCAGTACTTC. J is TRBJ2-5 and V is TRBV11-2; D gene unclear. V was cut by 4 bases and J by 7 bases, with 7 bases left in between. This CDR3 contains 11 residues. Germline-derived CDR1 and CDR2 are SGHAT and FQNNGV.

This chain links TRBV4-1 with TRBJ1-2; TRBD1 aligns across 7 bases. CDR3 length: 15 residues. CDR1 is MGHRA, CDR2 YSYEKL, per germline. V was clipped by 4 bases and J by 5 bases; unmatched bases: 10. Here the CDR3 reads CASSPFETGSYGYTF. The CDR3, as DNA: TGCGCCAGCAGCCCCTTCGAGACAGGGTCTTATGGCTACACCTTC.

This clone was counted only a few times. CDR3 sequence: CASSVTPRETEAFF. The CDR3 region has the DNA TGTGCCAGCAGCGTGACCCCGAGGGAAACTGAAGCTTTCTTT. This chain connects TRBV5-4 to TRBJ1-1; D is ambiguous. The CDR3 covers 14 residues. Germline-derived CDR1 and CDR2 are SGHNT and YYREEE (reference sequence). V gave up 4 bases and J gave up 5 bases, with 15 bases separating them.

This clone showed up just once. The CDR3 spells CASSRLDGGRDYNEQFF. The CDR3 nucleotides read TGTGCCAGCAGCCGGTTAGATGGCGGGAGAGACTACAATGAGCAGTTCTTC. The chain uses TRBV4-2 and TRBJ2-1; the match to TRBD2 covers 7 bases. Germline V lookup: CDR1 LGHNA, CDR2 YNFKEQ. This CDR3 contains 17 residues. With 4 bases clipped from V and 3 bases from J, the junction kept 12 bases outside the gene matches.

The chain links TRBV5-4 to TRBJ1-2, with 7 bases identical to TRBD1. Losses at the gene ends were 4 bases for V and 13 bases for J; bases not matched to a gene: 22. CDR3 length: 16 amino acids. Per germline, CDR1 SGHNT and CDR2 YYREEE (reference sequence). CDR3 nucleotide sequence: TGTGCCAGCAGCGCGGGACAGACGACAGCTACCCCTCACGGCACCTTC. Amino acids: CASSAGQTTATPHGTF.

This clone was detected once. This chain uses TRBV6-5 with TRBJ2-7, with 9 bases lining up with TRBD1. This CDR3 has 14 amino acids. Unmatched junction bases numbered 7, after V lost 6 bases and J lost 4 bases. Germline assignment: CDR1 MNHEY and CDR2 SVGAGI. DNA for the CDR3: TGTGCCAGCAGGTCCGGGACAGGGACATACGAGCAGTACTTC. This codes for CASRSGTGTYEQYF.

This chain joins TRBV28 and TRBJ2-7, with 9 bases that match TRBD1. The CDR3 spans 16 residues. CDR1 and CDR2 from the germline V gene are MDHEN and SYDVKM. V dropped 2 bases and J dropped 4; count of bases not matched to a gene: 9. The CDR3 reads CASSLPTGGARYEQYF. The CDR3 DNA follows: TGTGCCAGCAGTTTACCTACAGGGGGCGCGCGGTACGAGCAGTACTTC.

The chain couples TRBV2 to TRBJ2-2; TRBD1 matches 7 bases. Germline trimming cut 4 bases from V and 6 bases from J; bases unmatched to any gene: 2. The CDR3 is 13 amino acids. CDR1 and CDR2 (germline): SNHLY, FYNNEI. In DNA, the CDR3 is TGTGCCAGCAGTGGACAGGGAGCCGGGGAGCTGTTTTTT. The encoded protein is CASSGQGAGELFF.

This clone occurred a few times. CDR3: CASSSTGTSGTGELFF. The CDR3, as DNA: TGTGCCAGCAGCTCAACCGGGACTAGCGGGACCGGGGAGCTGTTTTTT. This sequence joins TRBV7-8 and TRBJ2-2, with TRBD2 matching over 12 bases. Germline-derived CDR1 and CDR2 are SGHVS and FQNEAQ. After removal of 4 bases from V and 5 bases from J, the junction contained 5 bases not matched to a gene. There are 16 residues in the CDR3.

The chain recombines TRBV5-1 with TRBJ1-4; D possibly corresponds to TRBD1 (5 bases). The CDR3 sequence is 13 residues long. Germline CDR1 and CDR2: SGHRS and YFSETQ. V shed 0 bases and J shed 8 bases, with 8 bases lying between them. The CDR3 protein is CASSLVGGEKLFF. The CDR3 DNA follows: TGCGCCAGCAGCTTGGTCGGGGGGGAAAAACTGTTTTTT.

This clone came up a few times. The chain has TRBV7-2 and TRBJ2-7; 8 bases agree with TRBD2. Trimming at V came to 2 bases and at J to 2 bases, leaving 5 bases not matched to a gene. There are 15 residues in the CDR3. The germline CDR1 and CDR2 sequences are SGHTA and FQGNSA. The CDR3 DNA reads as TGTGCCAGCAGCTTAACGAGCGGGAGAACCTACGAGCAGTACTTC. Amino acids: CASSLTSGRTYEQYF.